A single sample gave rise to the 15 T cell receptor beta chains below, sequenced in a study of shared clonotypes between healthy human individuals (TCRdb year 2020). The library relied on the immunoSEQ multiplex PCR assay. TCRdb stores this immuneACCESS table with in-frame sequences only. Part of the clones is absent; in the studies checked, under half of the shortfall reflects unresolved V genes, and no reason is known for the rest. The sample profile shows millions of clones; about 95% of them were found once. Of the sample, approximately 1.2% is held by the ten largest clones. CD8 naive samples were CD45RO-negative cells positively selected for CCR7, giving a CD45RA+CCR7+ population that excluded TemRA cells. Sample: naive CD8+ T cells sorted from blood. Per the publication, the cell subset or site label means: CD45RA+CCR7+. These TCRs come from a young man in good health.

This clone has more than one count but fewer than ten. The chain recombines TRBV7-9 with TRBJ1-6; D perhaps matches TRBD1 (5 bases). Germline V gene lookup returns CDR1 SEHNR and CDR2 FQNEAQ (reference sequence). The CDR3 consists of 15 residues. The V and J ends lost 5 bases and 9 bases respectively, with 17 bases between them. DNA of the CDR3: TGTGCCAGCAGCCCCGACCGGGGCCAGGGTTCACCCCTCCACTTT. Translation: CASSPDRGQGSPLHF.

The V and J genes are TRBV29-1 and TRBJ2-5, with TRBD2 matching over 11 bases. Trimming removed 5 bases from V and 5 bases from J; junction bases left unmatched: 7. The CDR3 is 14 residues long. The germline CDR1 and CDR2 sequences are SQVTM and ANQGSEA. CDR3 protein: CSVRLAGWSETQYF. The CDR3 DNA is TGCAGCGTTCGACTAGCGGGATGGTCTGAGACCCAGTACTTC.

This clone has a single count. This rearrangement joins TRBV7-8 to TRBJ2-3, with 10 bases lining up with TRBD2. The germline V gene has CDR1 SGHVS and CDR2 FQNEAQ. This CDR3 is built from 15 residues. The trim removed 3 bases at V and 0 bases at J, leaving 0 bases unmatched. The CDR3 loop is CASSFSGGSTDTQYF. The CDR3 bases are TGTGCCAGCAGCTTTAGCGGGGGGAGCACAGATACGCAGTATTTT.

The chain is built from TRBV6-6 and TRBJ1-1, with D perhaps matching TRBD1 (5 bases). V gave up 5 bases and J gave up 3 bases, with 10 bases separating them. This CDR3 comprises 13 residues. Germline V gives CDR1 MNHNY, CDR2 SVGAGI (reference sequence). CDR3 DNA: TGTGCCAGCAGTCCTCAGGGCTACACTGAAGCTTTCTTT. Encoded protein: CASSPQGYTEAFF.

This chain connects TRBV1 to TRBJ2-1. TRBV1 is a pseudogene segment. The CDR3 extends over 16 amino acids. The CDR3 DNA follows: TGCACCAGCAGCCTCAAGCCTCCCAGCTCCTACAATGAGCAGTTCTTC. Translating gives CTSSLKPPSSYNEQFF.

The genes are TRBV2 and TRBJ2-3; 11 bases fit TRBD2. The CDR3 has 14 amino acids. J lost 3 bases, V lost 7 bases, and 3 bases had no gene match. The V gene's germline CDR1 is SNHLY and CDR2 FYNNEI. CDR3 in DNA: TGTGCCAGCATACCTAGCGGGGGGACAGATACGCAGTATTTT. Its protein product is CASIPSGGTDTQYF.

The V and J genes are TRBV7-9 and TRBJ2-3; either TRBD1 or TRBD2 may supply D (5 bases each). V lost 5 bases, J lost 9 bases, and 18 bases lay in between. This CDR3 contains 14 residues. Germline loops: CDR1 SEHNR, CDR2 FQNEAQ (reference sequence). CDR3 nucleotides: TGTGCCAGCAGCCCCAAAGGACCCGAGGGGACGCAGTATTTT. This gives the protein CASSPKGPEGTQYF.

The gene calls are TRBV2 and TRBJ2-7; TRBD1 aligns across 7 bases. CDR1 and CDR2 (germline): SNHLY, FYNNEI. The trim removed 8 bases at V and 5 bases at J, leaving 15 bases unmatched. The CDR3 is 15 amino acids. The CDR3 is CASLGGIAGTDEQYF. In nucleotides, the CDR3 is TGTGCCAGCCTAGGGGGCATTGCTGGGACCGACGAGCAGTACTTC.

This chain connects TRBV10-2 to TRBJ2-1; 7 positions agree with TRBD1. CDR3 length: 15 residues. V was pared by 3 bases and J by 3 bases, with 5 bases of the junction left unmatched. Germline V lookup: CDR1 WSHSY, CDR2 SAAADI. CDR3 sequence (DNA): TGCGCCAGCAGTGAACGGCAGGGGGTCTACAATGAGCAGTTCTTC. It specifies CASSERQGVYNEQFF.

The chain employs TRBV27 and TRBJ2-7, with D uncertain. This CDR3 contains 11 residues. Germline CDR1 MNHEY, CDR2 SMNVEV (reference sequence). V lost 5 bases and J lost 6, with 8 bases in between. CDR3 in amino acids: CASSNSGEQYF. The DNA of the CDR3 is TGTGCCAGCAGTAATAGTGGCGAGCAGTACTTC.

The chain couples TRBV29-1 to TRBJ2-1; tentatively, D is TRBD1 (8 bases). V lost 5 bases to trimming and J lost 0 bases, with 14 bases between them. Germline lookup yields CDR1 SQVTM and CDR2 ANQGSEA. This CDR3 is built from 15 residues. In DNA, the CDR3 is TGCAGCGTTCTAAACAGGGGGGGCTCCTACAATGAGCAGTTCTTC. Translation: CSVLNRGGSYNEQFF.

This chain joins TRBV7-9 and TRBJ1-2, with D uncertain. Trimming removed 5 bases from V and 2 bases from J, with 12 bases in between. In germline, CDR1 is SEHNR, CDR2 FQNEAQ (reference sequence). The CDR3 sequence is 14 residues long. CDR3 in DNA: TGTGCCAGCAGCATCGCGACGGAGAACTATGGCTACACCTTC. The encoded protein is CASSIATENYGYTF.

The CDR3 sequence is CASSVEAGGPQETQYF. The CDR3 region has the DNA TGTGCCAGCAGCGTAGAAGCGGGAGGACCCCAAGAGACCCAGTACTTC. V gene TRBV9 combines with J gene TRBJ2-5, with 9 bases identical to TRBD2. The trim removed 0 bases at V and 1 base at J, leaving 4 bases unmatched. The CDR3 has 16 amino acids. Germline V gene data show CDR1 as SGDLS and CDR2 as YYNGEE. Based on the CDR3 plus reference TRBV9 and TRBJ2-5, the full variable domain is DSGVTQTPKHLITATGQRVTLRCSPRSGDLSVYWYQQSLDQGLQFLIQYYNGEERAKGNILERFSAQQFPDLHSELNLSSLELGDSALYFCASSVEAGGPQETQYFGPGTRLLVL.

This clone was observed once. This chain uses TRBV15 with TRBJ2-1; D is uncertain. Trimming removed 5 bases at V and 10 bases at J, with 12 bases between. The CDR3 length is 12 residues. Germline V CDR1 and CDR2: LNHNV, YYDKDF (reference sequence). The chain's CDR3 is CATSGEGYEQFF. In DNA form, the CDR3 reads TGTGCCACCAGCGGCGAAGGGTACGAGCAGTTCTTC.

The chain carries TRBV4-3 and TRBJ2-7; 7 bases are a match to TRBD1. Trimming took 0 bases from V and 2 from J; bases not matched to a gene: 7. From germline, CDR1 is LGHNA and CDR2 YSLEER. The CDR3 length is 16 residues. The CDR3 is CASSQDRARGTYEQYF. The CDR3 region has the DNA TGCGCCAGCAGCCAAGATCGAGCCAGGGGGACCTACGAGCAGTACTTC.